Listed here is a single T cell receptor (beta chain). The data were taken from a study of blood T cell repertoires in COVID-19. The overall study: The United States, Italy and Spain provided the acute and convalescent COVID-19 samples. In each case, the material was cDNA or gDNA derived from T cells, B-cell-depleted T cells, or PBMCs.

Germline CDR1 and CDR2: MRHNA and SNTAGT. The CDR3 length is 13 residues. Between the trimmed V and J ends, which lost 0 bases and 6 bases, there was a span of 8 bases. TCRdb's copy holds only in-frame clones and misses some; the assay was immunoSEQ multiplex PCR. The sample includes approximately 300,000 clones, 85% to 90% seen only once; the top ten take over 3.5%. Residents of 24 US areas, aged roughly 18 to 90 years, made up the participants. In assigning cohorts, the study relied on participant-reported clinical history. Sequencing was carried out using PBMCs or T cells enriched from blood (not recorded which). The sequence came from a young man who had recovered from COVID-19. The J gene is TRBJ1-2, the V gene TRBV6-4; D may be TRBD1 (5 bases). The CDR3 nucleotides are TGTGCCAGCAGTGACTCAGGGGTTGATGGCTACACCTTC. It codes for CASSDSGVDGYTF.